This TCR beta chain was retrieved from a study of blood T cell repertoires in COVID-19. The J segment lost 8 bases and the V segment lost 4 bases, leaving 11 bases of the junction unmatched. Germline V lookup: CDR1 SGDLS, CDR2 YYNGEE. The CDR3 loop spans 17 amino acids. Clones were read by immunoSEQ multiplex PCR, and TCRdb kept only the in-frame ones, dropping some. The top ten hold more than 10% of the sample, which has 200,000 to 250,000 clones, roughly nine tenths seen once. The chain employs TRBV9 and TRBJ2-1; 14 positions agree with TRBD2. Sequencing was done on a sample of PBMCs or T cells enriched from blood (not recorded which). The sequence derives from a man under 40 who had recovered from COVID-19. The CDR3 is CASSFGLAGGGGDEQFF. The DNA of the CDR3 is TGTGCCAGCAGCTTCGGACTAGCGGGAGGCGGGGGCGATGAGCAGTTCTTC.